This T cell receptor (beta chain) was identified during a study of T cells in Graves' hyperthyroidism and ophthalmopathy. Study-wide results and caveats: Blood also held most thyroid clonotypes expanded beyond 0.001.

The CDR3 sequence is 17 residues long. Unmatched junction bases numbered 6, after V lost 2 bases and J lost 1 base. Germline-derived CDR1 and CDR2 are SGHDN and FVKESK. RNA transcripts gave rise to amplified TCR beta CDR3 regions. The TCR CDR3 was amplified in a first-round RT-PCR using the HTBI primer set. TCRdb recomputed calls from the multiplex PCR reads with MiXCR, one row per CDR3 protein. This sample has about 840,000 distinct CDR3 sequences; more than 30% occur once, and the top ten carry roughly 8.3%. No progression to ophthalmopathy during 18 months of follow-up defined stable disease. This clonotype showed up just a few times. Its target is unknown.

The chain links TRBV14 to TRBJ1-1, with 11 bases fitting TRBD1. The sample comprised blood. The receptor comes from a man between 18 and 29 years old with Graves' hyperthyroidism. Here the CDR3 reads CASSQLGQGVGNTEAFF. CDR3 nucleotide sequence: TGTGCCAGCAGCCAACTGGGACAGGGGGTAGGGAACACTGAAGCTTTCTTT.